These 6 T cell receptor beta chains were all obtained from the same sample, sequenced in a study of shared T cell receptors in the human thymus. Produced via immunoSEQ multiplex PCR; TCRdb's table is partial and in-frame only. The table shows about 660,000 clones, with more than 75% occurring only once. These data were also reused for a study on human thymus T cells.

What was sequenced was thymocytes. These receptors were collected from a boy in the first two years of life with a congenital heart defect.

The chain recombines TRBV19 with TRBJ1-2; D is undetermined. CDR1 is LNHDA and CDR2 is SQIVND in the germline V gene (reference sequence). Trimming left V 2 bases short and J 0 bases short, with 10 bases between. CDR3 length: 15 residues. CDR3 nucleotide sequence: TGTGCCAGTAGTATAACTGGAGGTGCTAACTATGGCTACACCTTC. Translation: CASSITGGANYGYTF.

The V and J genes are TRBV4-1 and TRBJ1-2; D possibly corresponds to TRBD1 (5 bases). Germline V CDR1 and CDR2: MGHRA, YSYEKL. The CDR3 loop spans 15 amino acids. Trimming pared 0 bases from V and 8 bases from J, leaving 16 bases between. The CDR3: CASSQDRSPGGGYTF. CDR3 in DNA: TGCGCCAGCAGCCAAGATCGATCTCCGGGGGGAGGCTACACCTTC.

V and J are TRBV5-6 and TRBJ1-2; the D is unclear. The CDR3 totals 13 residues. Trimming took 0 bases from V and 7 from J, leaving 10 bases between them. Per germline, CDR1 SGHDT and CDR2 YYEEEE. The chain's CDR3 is CASSLDSGSGYTF. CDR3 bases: TGTGCCAGCAGCTTGGACTCCGGGAGTGGCTACACCTTC. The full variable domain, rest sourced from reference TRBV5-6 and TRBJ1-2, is DAGVTQSPTHLIKTRGQQVTLRCSPKSGHDTVSWYQQALGQGPQFIFQYYEEEERQRGNFPDRFSGHQFPNYSSELNVNALLLGDSALYLCASSLDSGSGYTFGSGTRLTVV.

CDR3 sequence reads: CASSLVSGWETQYF. In DNA form, the CDR3 reads TGTGCCAGCAGCTTGGTATCGGGGTGGGAGACCCAGTACTTC. The genes are TRBV5-6 and TRBJ2-5; tentatively, D is TRBD2 (5 bases). The CDR3 length is 14 residues. CDR1 and CDR2 (germline): SGHDT, YYEEEE. Trimming shortened V by 0 bases and J by 5 bases, and 11 bases separated the two germline ends.

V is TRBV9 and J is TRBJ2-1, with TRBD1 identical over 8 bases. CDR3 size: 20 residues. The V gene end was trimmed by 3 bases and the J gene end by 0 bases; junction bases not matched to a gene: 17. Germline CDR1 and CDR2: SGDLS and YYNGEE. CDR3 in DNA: TGTGCCAGCAGCGGTAGACAGGGGCCCTCCATTGATTTCTCCTACAATGAGCAGTTCTTC. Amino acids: CASSGRQGPSIDFSYNEQFF.

In DNA, the CDR3 is TGTGCCAGCTCAGTCGGACAGGGGCAGGGTACGCAGTATTTT. Amino acid sequence: CASSVGQGQGTQYF. This rearrangement joins TRBV18 to TRBJ2-3; 9 bases match TRBD1. The CDR3 extends over 14 amino acids. V gave up 5 bases and J gave up 8 bases; unmatched junction bases: 8. CDR1 and CDR2 (germline): KGHSH, LQKENI.